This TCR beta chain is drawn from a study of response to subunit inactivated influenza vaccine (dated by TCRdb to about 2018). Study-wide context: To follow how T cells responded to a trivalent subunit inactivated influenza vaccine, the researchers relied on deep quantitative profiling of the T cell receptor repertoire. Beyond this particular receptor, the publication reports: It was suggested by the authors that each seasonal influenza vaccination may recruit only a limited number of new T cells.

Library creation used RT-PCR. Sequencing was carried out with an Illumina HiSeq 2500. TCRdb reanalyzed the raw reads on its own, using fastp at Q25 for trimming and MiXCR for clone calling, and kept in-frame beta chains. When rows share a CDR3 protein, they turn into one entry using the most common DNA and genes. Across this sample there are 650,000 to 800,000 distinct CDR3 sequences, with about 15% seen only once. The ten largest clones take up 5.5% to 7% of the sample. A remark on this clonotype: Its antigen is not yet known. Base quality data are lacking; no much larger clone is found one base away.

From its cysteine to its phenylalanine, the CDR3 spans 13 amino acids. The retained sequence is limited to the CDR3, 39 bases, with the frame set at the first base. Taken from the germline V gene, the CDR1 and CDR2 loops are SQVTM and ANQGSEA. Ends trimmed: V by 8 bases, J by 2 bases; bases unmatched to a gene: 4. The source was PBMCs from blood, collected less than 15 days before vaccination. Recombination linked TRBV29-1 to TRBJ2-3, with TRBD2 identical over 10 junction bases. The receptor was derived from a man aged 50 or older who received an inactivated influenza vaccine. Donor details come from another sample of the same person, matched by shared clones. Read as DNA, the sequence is TGCAGCAGTAGCGGGAGGATCACAGATACGCAGTATTTT. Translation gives CSSSGRITDTQYF.